These 10 T cell receptor beta chains originate from one sample sequenced in a study of identical twins. TCRdb ran MiXCR on the 5' RACE reads and lists one entry per CDR3 protein. The profile shows about 520,000 distinct CDR3 sequences, roughly a fifth of them singletons. This sample also appeared in a second study, on T cells expressing NK-cell markers.

The sample comprised CD4+ T cells sorted from blood. These TCRs come from a woman between 18 and 29 years old in good health.

The chain recombines TRBV5-1 with TRBJ2-4; a weak D match, TRBD2 (6 bases). Germline loops: CDR1 SGHRS, CDR2 YFSETQ. This CDR3 comprises 16 residues. V gave up 4 bases and J gave up 4 bases, with 18 bases separating them. CDR3: CASSVLGHGGKNIQYF. Written as DNA, the CDR3 is TGCGCCAGCAGCGTCCTGGGGCACGGGGGTAAAAACATTCAGTACTTC.

The chain is built from TRBV7-2 and TRBJ2-5; the D call may be TRBD1 or TRBD2 (5 bases each). V was pared by 6 bases and J by 5 bases, with 13 bases between. This CDR3 spans 13 amino acids. The germline V gene encodes CDR1 SGHTA and CDR2 FQGNSA. The DNA for the CDR3 is TGTGCCAGCAGTATCTGGGGGAAGGAGACCCAGTACTTC. This codes for CASSIWGKETQYF.

Only a few counts were recorded for this clonotype. This sequence joins TRBV5-1 and TRBJ1-1; D is ambiguous. From germline, CDR1 is SGHRS and CDR2 YFSETQ. Trimming took off 0 bases at V and 1 base at J, with 10 bases between the two ends. The CDR3 runs to 15 residues. CDR3 coding DNA: TGCGCCAGCAGCTTGGTATACCGGGGGAACACTGAAGCTTTCTTT. Its protein is CASSLVYRGNTEAFF.

The rearrangement joins TRBV4-2 to TRBJ2-7, with TRBD2 identical over 8 bases. Germline lookup yields CDR1 LGHNA and CDR2 YNFKEQ. Unmatched junction bases numbered 6, after V lost 1 base and J lost 1 base. The CDR3 extends over 16 amino acids. Here the CDR3 reads CASSQGSGGASYEQYF. The CDR3 coding sequence is TGTGCCAGCAGCCAAGGTTCCGGGGGGGCTTCCTACGAGCAGTACTTC.

This clonotype has just a few counts. The chain carries TRBV3-1 and TRBJ2-7, with TRBD2 matching over 8 bases. This CDR3 region has 17 residues. Germline assignment: CDR1 LGHDT and CDR2 YNNKEL (reference sequence). After removal of 4 bases from V and 2 bases from J, the junction contained 13 bases not matched to a gene. This CDR3 is CASSRSPSGGATYEQYF. The CDR3 region has the DNA TGTGCCAGCAGCCGATCACCCTCGGGGGGGGCCACCTACGAGCAGTACTTC.

This clonotype was observed a few times. V is TRBV20-1 and J is TRBJ2-1, with a possible D match to TRBD2 (7 bases). This CDR3 is built from 15 residues. Deletions cut 6 bases from V and 2 bases from J, with 17 bases between. The germline V gene encodes CDR1 DFQATT and CDR2 SNEGSKA (reference sequence). The CDR3 nucleotides read TGCAGTGCCCAGGAGGGGGGGGGCCCCTACAATGAGCAGTTCTTC. Its translation is CSAQEGGGPYNEQFF.

This clonotype was observed a few times. The V call is TRBV6-5, the J call TRBJ1-3; perhaps TRBD1 as D (6 bases). Trimming cost V 4 bases and J 0 bases, with 7 bases left between them. This CDR3 has 14 residues. The V gene's germline CDR1 is MNHEY and CDR2 SVGAGI. In DNA, the CDR3 is TGTGCCAGCAGTTTACAGGGCTCTGGAAACACCATATATTTT. It translates to CASSLQGSGNTIYF.

This chain links TRBV12-3 or TRBV12-4 with TRBJ1-2, with 8 bases matching TRBD1. The CDR3 length is 14 residues. V lost 6 bases, J lost 7 bases, and 10 bases stayed unmatched. CDR3 sequence: CASRDRTGRGGYTF. DNA for the CDR3: TGTGCCAGCAGGGACAGGACAGGGCGTGGTGGCTACACCTTC.

This chain joins TRBV20-1 and TRBJ1-5; D not certain. The CDR3 totals 13 residues. Trimming took off 3 bases at V and 4 bases at J, with 10 bases between the two ends. Germline loops: CDR1 DFQATT, CDR2 SNEGSKA (reference sequence). The CDR3 DNA is TGCAGTGCTAGTTGGGGAGCTAATCAGCCCCAGCATTTT. This sequence encodes CSASWGANQPQHF.

This chain links TRBV20-1 with TRBJ2-5; a weak D match, TRBD2 (7 bases). This CDR3 is 14 amino acids long. The V gene lost 3 bases and the J gene lost 6 bases, with 17 bases spanning the gap. Germline loops: CDR1 DFQATT, CDR2 SNEGSKA (reference sequence). CDR3 sequence reads: CSASFGGGGKTQYF. CDR3 in DNA: TGCAGTGCTAGTTTCGGAGGGGGGGGGAAGACCCAGTACTTC.